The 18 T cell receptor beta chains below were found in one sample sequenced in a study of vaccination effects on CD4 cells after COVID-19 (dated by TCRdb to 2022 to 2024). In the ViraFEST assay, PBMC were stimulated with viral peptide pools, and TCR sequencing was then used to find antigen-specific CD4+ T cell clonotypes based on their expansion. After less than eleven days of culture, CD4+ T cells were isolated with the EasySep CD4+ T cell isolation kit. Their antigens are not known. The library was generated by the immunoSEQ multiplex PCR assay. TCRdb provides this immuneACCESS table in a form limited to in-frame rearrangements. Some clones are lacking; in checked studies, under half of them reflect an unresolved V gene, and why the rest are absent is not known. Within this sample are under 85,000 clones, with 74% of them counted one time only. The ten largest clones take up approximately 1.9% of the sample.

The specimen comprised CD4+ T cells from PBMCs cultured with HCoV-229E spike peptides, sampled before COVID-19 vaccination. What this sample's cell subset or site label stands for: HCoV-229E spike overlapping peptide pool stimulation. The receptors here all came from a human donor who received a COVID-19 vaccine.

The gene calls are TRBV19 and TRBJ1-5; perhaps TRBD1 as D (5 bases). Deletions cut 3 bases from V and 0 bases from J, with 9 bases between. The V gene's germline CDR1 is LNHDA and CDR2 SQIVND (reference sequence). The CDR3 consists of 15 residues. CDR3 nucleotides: TGTGCCAGTAGTATGGGGCAGAATAGCAATCAGCCCCAGCATTTT. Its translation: CASSMGQNSNQPQHF.

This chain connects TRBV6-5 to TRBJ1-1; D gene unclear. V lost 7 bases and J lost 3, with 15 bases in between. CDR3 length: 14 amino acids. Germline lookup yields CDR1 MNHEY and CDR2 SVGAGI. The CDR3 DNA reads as TGTGCCAGCAAAAGGGCGTTTGGGTACACTGAAGCTTTCTTT. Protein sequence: CASKRAFGYTEAFF.

CDR3 residues: CASSILGQGSNQPQHF. For the CDR3, the DNA is TGTGCCAGTAGTATATTGGGGCAGGGAAGCAATCAGCCCCAGCATTTT. The chain has TRBV19 and TRBJ1-5, with a weak D call TRBD1 (5 bases). This CDR3 comprises 16 residues. V lost 2 bases and J 1 base, leaving 12 bases between the germline ends. Germline CDR1 LNHDA, CDR2 SQIVND (reference sequence).

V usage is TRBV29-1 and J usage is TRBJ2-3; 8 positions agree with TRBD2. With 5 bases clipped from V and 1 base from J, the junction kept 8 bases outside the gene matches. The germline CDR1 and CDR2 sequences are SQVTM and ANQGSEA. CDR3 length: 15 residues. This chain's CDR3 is CSVRTSSGGTDTQYF. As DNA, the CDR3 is TGCAGCGTTAGGACTAGCTCGGGGGGCACAGATACGCAGTATTTT.

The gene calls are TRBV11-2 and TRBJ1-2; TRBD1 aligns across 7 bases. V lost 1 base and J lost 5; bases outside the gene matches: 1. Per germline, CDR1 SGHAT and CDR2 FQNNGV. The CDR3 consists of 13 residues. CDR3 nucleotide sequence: TGTGCCAGCAGCTTAGGGGACAGATATGGCTACACCTTC. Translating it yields CASSLGDRYGYTF. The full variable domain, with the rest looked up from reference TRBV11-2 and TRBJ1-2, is EAGVAQSPRYKIIEKRQSVAFWCNPISGHATLYWYQQILGQGPKLLIQFQNNGVVDDSQLPKDRFSAERLKGVDSTLKIQPAKLEDSAVYLCASSLGDRYGYTFGSGTRLTVV.

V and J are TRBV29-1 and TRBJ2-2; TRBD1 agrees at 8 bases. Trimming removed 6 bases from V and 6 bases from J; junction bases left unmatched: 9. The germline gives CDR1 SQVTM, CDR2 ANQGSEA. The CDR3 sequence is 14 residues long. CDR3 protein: CSVKDRGEPGELFF. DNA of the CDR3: TGCAGCGTCAAAGACAGGGGTGAGCCCGGGGAGCTGTTTTTT.

This CDR3 reads CASGLKGNTEAFF. The CDR3 region has the DNA TGTGCTAGTGGTTTAAAGGGGAACACTGAAGCTTTCTTT. The genes are TRBV12-5 and TRBJ1-1; no clear D. The CDR3 consists of 13 residues. Trimming cost V 3 bases and J 1 base, with 6 bases left between them. Germline V gene sequence: CDR1 LGHNT, CDR2 FRNRAP.

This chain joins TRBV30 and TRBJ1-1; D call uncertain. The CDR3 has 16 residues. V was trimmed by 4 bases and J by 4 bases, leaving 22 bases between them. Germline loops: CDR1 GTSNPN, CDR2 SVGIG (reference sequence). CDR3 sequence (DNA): TGTGCCTGGACTGCCCCCCGGGCCATTCGGGGCACTGAAGCTTTCTTT. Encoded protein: CAWTAPRAIRGTEAFF.

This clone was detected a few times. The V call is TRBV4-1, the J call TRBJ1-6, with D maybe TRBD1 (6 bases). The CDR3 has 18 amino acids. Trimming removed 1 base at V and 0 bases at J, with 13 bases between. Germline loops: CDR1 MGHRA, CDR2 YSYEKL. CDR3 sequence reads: CASSQAGHLFSYNSPLHF. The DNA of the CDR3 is TGCGCCAGCAGCCAAGCGGGACACCTCTTCTCCTATAATTCACCCCTCCACTTT.

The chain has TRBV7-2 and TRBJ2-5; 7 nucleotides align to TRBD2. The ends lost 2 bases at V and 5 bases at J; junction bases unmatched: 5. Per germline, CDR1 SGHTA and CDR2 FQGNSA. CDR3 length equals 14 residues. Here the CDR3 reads CASSLHGGMETQYF. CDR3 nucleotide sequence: TGTGCCAGCAGCTTACACGGGGGGATGGAGACCCAGTACTTC.

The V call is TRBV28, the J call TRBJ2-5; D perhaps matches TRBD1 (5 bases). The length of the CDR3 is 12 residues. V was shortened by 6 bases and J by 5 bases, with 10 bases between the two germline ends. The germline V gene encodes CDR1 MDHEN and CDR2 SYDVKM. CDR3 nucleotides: TGTGCCAGCAGGCCAGGGTGGGAGACCCAGTACTTC. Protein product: CASRPGWETQYF.

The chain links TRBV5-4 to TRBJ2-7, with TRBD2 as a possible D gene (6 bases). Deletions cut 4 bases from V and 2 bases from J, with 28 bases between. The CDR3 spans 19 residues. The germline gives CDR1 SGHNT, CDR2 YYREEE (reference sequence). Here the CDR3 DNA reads TGTGCCAGCAGCCCGAAGAAAACACCAGTGGGACTCGTAACCTACGAGCAGTACGTC. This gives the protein CASSPKKTPVGLVTYEQYV.

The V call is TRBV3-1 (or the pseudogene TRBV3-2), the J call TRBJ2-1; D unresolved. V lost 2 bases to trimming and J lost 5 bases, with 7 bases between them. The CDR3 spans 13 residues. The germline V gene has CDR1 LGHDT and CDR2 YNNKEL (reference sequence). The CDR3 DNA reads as TGTGCCAGCAGCCAATTCCCTAACAATGAGCAGTTCTTC. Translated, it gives CASSQFPNNEQFF.

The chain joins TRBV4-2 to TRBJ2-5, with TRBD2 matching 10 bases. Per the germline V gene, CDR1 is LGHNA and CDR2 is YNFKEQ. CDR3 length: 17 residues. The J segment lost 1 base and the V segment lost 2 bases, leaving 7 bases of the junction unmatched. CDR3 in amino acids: CASSQTPSGGGQETQYF. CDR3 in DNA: TGTGCCAGCAGCCAAACCCCTAGCGGGGGAGGCCAAGAGACCCAGTACTTC.

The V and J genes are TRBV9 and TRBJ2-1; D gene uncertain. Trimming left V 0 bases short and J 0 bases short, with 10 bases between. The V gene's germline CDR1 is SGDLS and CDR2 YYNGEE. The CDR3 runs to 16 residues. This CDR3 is CASSVGGSSSYNEQFF. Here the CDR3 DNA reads TGTGCCAGCAGCGTAGGTGGTAGTAGCTCCTACAATGAGCAGTTCTTC.

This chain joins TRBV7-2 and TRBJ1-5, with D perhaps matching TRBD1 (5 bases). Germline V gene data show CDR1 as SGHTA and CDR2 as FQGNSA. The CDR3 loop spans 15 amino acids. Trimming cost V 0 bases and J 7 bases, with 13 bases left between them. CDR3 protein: CASSLAFRAEQPQHF. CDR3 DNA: TGTGCCAGCAGCTTAGCGTTCAGGGCAGAGCAGCCCCAGCATTTT.

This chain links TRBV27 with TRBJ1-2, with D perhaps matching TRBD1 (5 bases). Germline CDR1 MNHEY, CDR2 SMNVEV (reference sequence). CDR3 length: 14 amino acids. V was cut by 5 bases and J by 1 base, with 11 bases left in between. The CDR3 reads CASSPRRGNYGYTF. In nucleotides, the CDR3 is TGTGCCAGCAGTCCGAGGAGGGGTAACTATGGCTACACCTTC.

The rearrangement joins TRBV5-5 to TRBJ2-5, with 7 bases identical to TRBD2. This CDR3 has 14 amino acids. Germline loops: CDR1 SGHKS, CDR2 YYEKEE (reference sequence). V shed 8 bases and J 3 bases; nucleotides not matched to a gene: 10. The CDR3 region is CASKLPGREETQYF. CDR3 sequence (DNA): TGTGCCAGTAAACTACCAGGGAGGGAAGAGACCCAGTACTTC.